The following is a T cell receptor (beta chain) sequence with its context. V shed 5 bases and J 5 bases; nucleotides not matched to a gene: 7. The CDR3 extends over 15 amino acids. The germline V gene encodes CDR1 SGHVS and CDR2 FQNEAQ. This sample is drawn from a study of T cells in narcolepsy. Generated by immunoSEQ multiplex PCR, the TCRdb table keeps only in-frame clones and is missing some. The sample carries roughly 25,000 clones, 55% to 65% recorded once. This TCR came from a human donor in good health. Sequenced sample: memory (CD45RA-) CD4+ T cells from blood. This sequence joins TRBV7-8 and TRBJ2-2, with 8 bases that match TRBD2. Written as DNA, the CDR3 is TGTGCCAGCAGCCCACCGGGACTAGGGACCGGGGAGCTGTTTTTT. Translating it yields CASSPPGLGTGELFF.